This TCR beta chain was identified in a study of T cell responses to AZD1222 COVID-19 vaccine. Study-wide results and caveats: In a largely white British group with more females than males, clonal diversity was possibly underestimated. It was only after the peak T cell response that any repertoires were sampled. Baseline antibody screening turned up just six or seven seropositive AZD1222 recipients.

This clone has just one count. Its antigen is currently unknown. CDR1 and CDR2 from the germline V gene are SEHNR and FQNEAQ (reference sequence). The CDR3 has 15 residues. The V end lost 0 bases, the J end lost 7 bases, and 10 bases lay between the germline ends. Data came from immunoSEQ multiplex PCR; TCRdb stores just in-frame clones and leaves some out. Here the sample spans around 110,000 clones, 70% to 90% being singletons. The material was peripheral blood, obtained on day 0 of AZD1222 vaccination. The receptor's source is an adult in good health. The rearrangement uses TRBV7-9 and TRBJ1-6; D not certain. CDR3 in amino acids: CASSLAGVGNSPLHF. In DNA form, the CDR3 reads TGTGCCAGCAGCTTAGCTGGGGTCGGCAATTCACCCCTCCACTTT.